This is a list of T cell receptor beta chains from one sample in a study of beta chain features in type 1 diabetes. Libraries were prepared by immunoSEQ multiplex PCR; TCRdb keeps only in-frame clonotypes and omits some of them. The data show 100,000 to 150,000 clones, 9% seen once. Sample: central memory CD4+ T cells from blood. Receptors were obtained from a man aged 30 to 39 with type 1 diabetes. Each CDR3 is given with its conserved first and last residue. Each record gives: D gene, clone size, J gene, V gene, CDR3 length, CDR3 DNA, CDR3 protein. The D gene is left open where the match is weak. Rows may omit the clone size; those that give it use once, few, many or a size class.

D: NA
size: few
J: TRBJ2-1
V: TRBV21-1
length: 15
DNA: TGTGCCAGCACCCTTGGGCGTCCCTCCTACAATGAGCAGTTCTTC
CDR3: CASTLGRPSYNEQFF

D: NA
size: NA
J: TRBJ1-6
V: TRBV4-1
length: 13
DNA: TGCGCCAGCAGCCAAGCGGAGGGGTCACCCCTCCACTTT
CDR3: CASSQAEGSPLHF

D: NA
size: NA
J: TRBJ1-2
V: TRBV7-2
length: 15
DNA: TGTGCCAGCAGCTTAGTCCCCAGGGGAATTGATGGCTACACCTTC
CDR3: CASSLVPRGIDGYTF

D: NA
size: few
J: TRBJ2-3
V: TRBV2
length: 14
DNA: TGTGCCAGCAGTGAAGACTACCACACAGATACGCAGTATTTT
CDR3: CASSEDYHTDTQYF

D: NA
size: few
J: TRBJ2-6
V: TRBV5-1
length: 15
DNA: TGCGCCAGCAACTCGGACAGCGAAGGGGCCAACGTCCTGACTTTC
CDR3: CASNSDSEGANVLTF

D: NA
size: few
J: TRBJ2-1
V: TRBV5-4
length: 14
DNA: TGTGCCAGCAGCCCCAAGCCTACCTACAATGAGCAGTTCTTC
CDR3: CASSPKPTYNEQFF

D: NA
size: few
J: TRBJ2-5
V: TRBV2
length: 15
DNA: TGTGCCAGCAGTGAAAGGAGTGGGGGGGCGGAGACCCAGTACTTC
CDR3: CASSERSGGAETQYF

D: NA
size: few
J: TRBJ1-1
V: TRBV6-5
length: 14
DNA: TGTGCCAGCAGTAGAACAGAGGGCGGCACTGAAGCTTTCTTT
CDR3: CASSRTEGGTEAFF

D: NA
size: many
J: TRBJ1-2
V: TRBV29-1
length: 13
DNA: TGCAGCGTTGCGGTGGGGGGGCTGAGGGGCTACACCTTC
CDR3: CSVAVGGLRGYTF

D: TRBD2
size: few
J: TRBJ2-5
V: TRBV29-1
length: 15
DNA: TGCAGCGTTGAAGAGGAGCGGGGGTACCAAGAGACCCAGTACTTC
CDR3: CSVEEERGYQETQYF

D: NA
size: few
J: TRBJ1-1
V: TRBV30
length: 11
DNA: TGTGCCTGGACTCTCGCCAGGGAAGCTTTCTTT
CDR3: CAWTLAREAFF

D: TRBD2
size: NA
J: TRBJ2-5
V: TRBV5-4
length: 15
DNA: TGTGCCAGCAGCATCTACAGCGGGGCACAAGAGACCCAGTACTTC
CDR3: CASSIYSGAQETQYF

D: NA
size: NA
J: TRBJ1-2
V: TRBV6-6
length: 13
DNA: TGTGCCAGCAGAGCAGGGCGCCATGACGGCTACACCTTC
CDR3: CASRAGRHDGYTF

D: TRBD1
size: few
J: TRBJ2-7
V: TRBV30
length: 15
DNA: TGTGCCTGGAATTCACCGGGACAGGGGTCGGGCGAGCAGTACTTC
CDR3: CAWNSPGQGSGEQYF

D: TRBD2
size: few
J: TRBJ2-3
V: TRBV4-2
length: 14
DNA: TGTGCCAGTCTGCGGGGGGGCCCCACAGATACGCAGTATTTT
CDR3: CASLRGGPTDTQYF

D: NA
size: NA
J: TRBJ1-2
V: TRBV4-2
length: 15
DNA: TGTGCCAGCAGCCAAGAAACGGACAGATCCTATGGCTACACCTTC
CDR3: CASSQETDRSYGYTF

D: TRBD2
size: few
J: TRBJ2-7
V: TRBV5-1
length: 13
DNA: TGCGCCAGCAGTGGGGACGGGGGGAACGAGCAGTACTTC
CDR3: CASSGDGGNEQYF

D: TRBD2
size: NA
J: TRBJ2-5
V: TRBV6-1
length: 16
DNA: TGTGCCAGCAGTGAAGGGAGCGGGGGGTTTGGAGAGACCCAGTACTTC
CDR3: CASSEGSGGFGETQYF

D: NA
size: NA
J: TRBJ2-1
V: TRBV9
length: 13
DNA: TGTGCCAGCAGCGGTCTATACTACAATGAGCAGTTCTTC
CDR3: CASSGLYYNEQFF

D: TRBD2
size: few
J: TRBJ2-1
V: TRBV28
length: 15
DNA: TGTGCCAGCACCCGATCTAGCGGGGGGGCCAATGAGCAGTTCTTC
CDR3: CASTRSSGGANEQFF

D: NA
size: NA
J: TRBJ2-2
V: TRBV9
length: 13
DNA: TGTGCCAGCAGAGCAATAACTGCCGGGGAGCTGTTTTTT
CDR3: CASRAITAGELFF

D: TRBD1
size: NA
J: TRBJ2-5
V: TRBV4-1
length: 16
DNA: TGCGCCAGCAGCCAAGTTGGGACAGGGGGAAGAGAGACCCAGTACTTC
CDR3: CASSQVGTGGRETQYF

D: TRBD1
size: NA
J: TRBJ2-3
V: TRBV9
length: 15
DNA: TGTGCCAGCAGCGTAGCCCAGGGGGTCACAGATACGCAGTATTTT
CDR3: CASSVAQGVTDTQYF

D: NA
size: NA
J: TRBJ1-6
V: TRBV4-3
length: 19
DNA: TGCGCCAGCAGCCAAGGGAGGTTACAGGGTGCTGCATGGAATTCACCCCTCCACTTT
CDR3: CASSQGRLQGAAWNSPLHF

D: NA
size: few
J: TRBJ1-3
V: TRBV30
length: 15
DNA: TGTGCCTGGAGTGCCCCAGGATATTCTGGAAACACCATATATTTT
CDR3: CAWSAPGYSGNTIYF

D: NA
size: few
J: TRBJ1-2
V: TRBV9
length: 15
DNA: TGTGCCAGCAGCGTAGAATTCCAGGGAACGGGCGGCTACACCTTC
CDR3: CASSVEFQGTGGYTF

D: NA
size: few
J: TRBJ2-5
V: TRBV11-2
length: 14
DNA: TGTGCCAGCAGCTTAAACGTCAGACAAGAGACCCAGTACTTC
CDR3: CASSLNVRQETQYF

D: NA
size: NA
J: TRBJ1-1
V: TRBV5-6
length: 14
DNA: TGTGCCAGCAGCGTTGGGGGGGGTAACACTGAAGCTTTCTTT
CDR3: CASSVGGGNTEAFF

D: TRBD2
size: few
J: TRBJ2-3
V: TRBV5-4
length: 16
DNA: TGTGCCAGCAGCTTCGATCTTAGCGGGGGGAGGGATACGCAGTATTTT
CDR3: CASSFDLSGGRDTQYF

D: TRBD1
size: NA
J: TRBJ2-5
V: TRBV7-2
length: 15
DNA: TGTGCCAGCAGCCGATCTACAGGGGGCCAAGAGACCCAGTACTTC
CDR3: CASSRSTGGQETQYF

D: TRBD1
size: many
J: TRBJ1-5
V: TRBV5-6
length: 14
DNA: TGTGCCAGCAGCTTACGGACAGGGAATCAGCCCCAGCATTTT
CDR3: CASSLRTGNQPQHF

D: NA
size: few
J: TRBJ2-5
V: TRBV5-4
length: 13
DNA: TGTGCCAGCAACATACGGGGGCAAGAGACCCAGTACTTC
CDR3: CASNIRGQETQYF

D: TRBD2
size: NA
J: TRBJ2-3
V: TRBV30
length: 14
DNA: TGTGCCTGGAGTGTAAGCGGGGTGGCAGATACGCAGTATTTT
CDR3: CAWSVSGVADTQYF

D: NA
size: NA
J: TRBJ1-2
V: TRBV6-1
length: 12
DNA: TGTGCCAGCAGTGCCCTAAACTATGGCTACACCTTC
CDR3: CASSALNYGYTF

D: TRBD1
size: few
J: TRBJ1-2
V: TRBV23-1
length: 16
DNA: TGCGCCAGCAGTCAAAGGAGGGCAGGGGGAAGGGATGGCTACACCTTC
CDR3: CASSQRRAGGRDGYTF

D: NA
size: NA
J: TRBJ2-5
V: TRBV7-2
length: 15
DNA: TGTGCCAGCAGCTTAGGGGCTAGCCTCCAAGAGACCCAGTACTTC
CDR3: CASSLGASLQETQYF

D: NA
size: few
J: TRBJ2-3
V: TRBV5-6
length: 13
DNA: TGTGCCAGCAGCTCAGGTGTTAGAGATACGCAGTATTTT
CDR3: CASSSGVRDTQYF

D: NA
size: NA
J: TRBJ2-6
V: TRBV15
length: 17
DNA: TGTGCCACCAGCCGAACAAGTAGCAGCTCTGGGGCCAACGTCCTGACTTTC
CDR3: CATSRTSSSSGANVLTF

D: NA
size: few
J: TRBJ2-3
V: TRBV14
length: 18
DNA: TGTGCCAGCAGCCAAGAGAACACCAGCGGGCGATGCACAGATACGCAGTATTTT
CDR3: CASSQENTSGRCTDTQYF

D: NA
size: NA
J: TRBJ2-7
V: TRBV29-1
length: 11
DNA: TGCAGCGTTGTCCAGGGAATCGAGCAGTACTTC
CDR3: CSVVQGIEQYF

D: NA
size: few
J: TRBJ2-2
V: TRBV29-1
length: 14
DNA: TGCAGCGTTGGGAGGGACTTGGACACCGGGGAGCTGTTTTTT
CDR3: CSVGRDLDTGELFF

D: TRBD2
size: many
J: TRBJ2-3
V: TRBV2
length: 12
DNA: TGTGCCAGCAGTGGGGACTATGGTACGCAGTATTTT
CDR3: CASSGDYGTQYF

D: TRBD2
size: few
J: TRBJ2-3
V: TRBV7-9
length: 15
DNA: TGTGCCAGCAGCCGGCTAAGCGGGGTCACAGATACGCAGTATTTT
CDR3: CASSRLSGVTDTQYF

D: NA
size: NA
J: TRBJ2-3
V: TRBV6-6
length: 13
DNA: TGTGCCGGCGTACGGGGGAGTTCAGATACGCAGTATTTT
CDR3: CAGVRGSSDTQYF

D: TRBD2
size: NA
J: TRBJ2-1
V: TRBV28
length: 13
DNA: TGTGCCAGCCTCCTAGCGGGGTCCAATGAGCAGTTCTTC
CDR3: CASLLAGSNEQFF

D: NA
size: NA
J: TRBJ1-4
V: TRBV18
length: 13
DNA: TGTGCCAGCTCACGAGAAGTGAATGAAAAACTGTTTTTT
CDR3: CASSREVNEKLFF